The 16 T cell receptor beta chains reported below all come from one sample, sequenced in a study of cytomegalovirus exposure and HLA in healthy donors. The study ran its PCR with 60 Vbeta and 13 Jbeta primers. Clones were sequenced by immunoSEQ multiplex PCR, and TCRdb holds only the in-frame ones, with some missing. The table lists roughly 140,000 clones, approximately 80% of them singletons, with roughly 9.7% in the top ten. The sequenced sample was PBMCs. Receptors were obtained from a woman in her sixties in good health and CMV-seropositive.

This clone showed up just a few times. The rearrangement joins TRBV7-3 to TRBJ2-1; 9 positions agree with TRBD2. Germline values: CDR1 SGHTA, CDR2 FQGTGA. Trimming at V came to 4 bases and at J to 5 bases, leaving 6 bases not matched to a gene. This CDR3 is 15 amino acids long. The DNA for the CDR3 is TGTGCCAGCAGCTCACCTAGCGGGGAAAACAATGAGCAGTTCTTC. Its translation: CASSSPSGENNEQFF.

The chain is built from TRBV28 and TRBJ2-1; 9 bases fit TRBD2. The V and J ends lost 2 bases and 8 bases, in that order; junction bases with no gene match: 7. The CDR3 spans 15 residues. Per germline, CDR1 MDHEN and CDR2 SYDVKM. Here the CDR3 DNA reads TGTGCCAGCAGTTTAGAAATAGCGGGAGTAGATGAGCAGTTCTTC. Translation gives CASSLEIAGVDEQFF.

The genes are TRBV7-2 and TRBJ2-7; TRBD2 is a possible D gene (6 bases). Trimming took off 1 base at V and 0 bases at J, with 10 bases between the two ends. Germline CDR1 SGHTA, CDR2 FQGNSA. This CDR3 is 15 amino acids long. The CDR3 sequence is CASSLGGSGSYEQYF. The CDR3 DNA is TGTGCCAGCAGCTTAGGTGGTAGCGGCTCCTACGAGCAGTACTTC.

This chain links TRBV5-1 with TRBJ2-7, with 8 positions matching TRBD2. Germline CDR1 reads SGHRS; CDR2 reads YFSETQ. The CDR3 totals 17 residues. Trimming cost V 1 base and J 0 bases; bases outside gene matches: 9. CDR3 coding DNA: TGCGCCAGCAGCTTGCTCCCGGGGGGGGGAGGCTCCTACGAGCAGTACTTC. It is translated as CASSLLPGGGGSYEQYF.

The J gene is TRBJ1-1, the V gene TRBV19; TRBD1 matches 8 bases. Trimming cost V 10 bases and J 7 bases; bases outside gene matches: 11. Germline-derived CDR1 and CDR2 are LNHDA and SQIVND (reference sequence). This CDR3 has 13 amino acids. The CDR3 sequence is CATTGTGDFEAFF. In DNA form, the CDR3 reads TGTGCCACCACCGGGACAGGAGATTTTGAAGCTTTCTTT.

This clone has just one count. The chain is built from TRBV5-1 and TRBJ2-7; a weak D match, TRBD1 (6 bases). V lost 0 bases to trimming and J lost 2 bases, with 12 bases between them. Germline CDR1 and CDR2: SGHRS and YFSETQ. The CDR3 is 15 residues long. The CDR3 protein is CASSLAGTPTYEQYF. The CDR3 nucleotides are TGCGCCAGCAGCTTGGCCGGGACACCAACCTACGAGCAGTACTTC.

This CDR3 reads CASSLADRKYGYTF. The CDR3 region has the DNA TGTGCCAGCAGCTTAGCGGACAGAAAGTATGGCTACACCTTC. The genes are TRBV7-9 and TRBJ1-2, with D maybe TRBD1 (6 bases). The V gene lost 0 bases and the J gene lost 5 bases, with 10 bases spanning the gap. This CDR3 has 14 residues. CDR1 SEHNR and CDR2 FQNEAQ come from the germline V gene (reference sequence).

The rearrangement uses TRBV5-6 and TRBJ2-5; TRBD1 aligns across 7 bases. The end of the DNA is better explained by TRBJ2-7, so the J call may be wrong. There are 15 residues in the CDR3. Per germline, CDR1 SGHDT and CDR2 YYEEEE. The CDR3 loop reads CASSGYPGQPYEQYF. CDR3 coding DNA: TGTGCCAGCAGCGGTTATCCGGGACAGCCCTACGAGCAGTACTTC.

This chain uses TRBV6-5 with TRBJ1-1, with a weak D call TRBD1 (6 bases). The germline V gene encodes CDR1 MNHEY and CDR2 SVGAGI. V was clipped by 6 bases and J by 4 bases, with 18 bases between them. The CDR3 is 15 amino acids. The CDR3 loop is CASSTTGHQGTEAFF. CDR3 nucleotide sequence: TGTGCCAGCAGCACTACGGGACATCAGGGCACTGAAGCTTTCTTT.

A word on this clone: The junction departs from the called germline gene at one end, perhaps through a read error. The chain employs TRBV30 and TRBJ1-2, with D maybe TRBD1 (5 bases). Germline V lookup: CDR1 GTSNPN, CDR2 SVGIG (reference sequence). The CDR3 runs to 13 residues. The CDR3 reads CAWEPGLNNGYTF. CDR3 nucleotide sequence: TGTGCCTGGGAGCCGGGACTTAACAATGGCTACACCTTC. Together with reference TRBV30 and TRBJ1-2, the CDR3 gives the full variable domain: SQTIHQWPATLVQPVGSPLSLECTVEGTSNPNLYWYRQAAGRGLQLLFYSVGIGQISSEVPQNLSASRPQDRQFILSSKKLLLSDSGFYLCAWEPGLNNGYTFGSGTRLTVV.

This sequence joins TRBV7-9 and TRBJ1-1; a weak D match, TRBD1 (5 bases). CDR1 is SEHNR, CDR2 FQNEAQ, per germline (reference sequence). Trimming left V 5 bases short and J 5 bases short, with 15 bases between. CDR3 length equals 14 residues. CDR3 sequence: CASSLTPEGTEAFF. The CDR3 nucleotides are TGTGCCAGCAGCCTGACCCCGGAGGGGACTGAAGCTTTCTTT.

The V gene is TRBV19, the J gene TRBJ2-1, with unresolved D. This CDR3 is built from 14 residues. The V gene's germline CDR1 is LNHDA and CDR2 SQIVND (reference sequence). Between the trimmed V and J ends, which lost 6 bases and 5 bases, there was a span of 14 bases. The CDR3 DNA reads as TGTGCCAGTAGGCCTCGGTACGAAAACAATGAGCAGTTCTTC. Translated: CASRPRYENNEQFF.

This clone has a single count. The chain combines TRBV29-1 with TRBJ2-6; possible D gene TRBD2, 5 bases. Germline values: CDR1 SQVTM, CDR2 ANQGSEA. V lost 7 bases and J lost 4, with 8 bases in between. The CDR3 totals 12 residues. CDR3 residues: CSAGLGANVLTF. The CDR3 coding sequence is TGCAGCGCCGGACTCGGGGCCAACGTCCTGACTTTC.

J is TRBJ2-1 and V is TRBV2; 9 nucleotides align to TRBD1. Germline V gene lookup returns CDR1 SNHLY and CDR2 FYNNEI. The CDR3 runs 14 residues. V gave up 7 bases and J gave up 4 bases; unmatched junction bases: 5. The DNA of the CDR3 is TGTGCCAGCACTGCGGACAGGGGATACAATGAGCAGTTCTTC. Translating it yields CASTADRGYNEQFF.

CDR3: CASSLGGAETQYF. Here the CDR3 DNA reads TGTGCCAGTAGCCTCGGGGGGGCGGAGACCCAGTACTTC. The chain recombines TRBV19 with TRBJ2-5; 8 bases are shared with TRBD2. From germline, CDR1 is LNHDA and CDR2 SQIVND (reference sequence). Trimming at V came to 6 bases and at J to 5 bases, leaving 5 bases not matched to a gene. The CDR3 contains 13 residues.

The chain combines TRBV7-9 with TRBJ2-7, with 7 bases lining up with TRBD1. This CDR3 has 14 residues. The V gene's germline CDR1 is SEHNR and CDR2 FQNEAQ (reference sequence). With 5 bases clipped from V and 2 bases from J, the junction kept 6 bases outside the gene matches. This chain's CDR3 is CASSPPTGTYEQYF. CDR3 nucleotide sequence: TGTGCCAGCAGCCCCCCGACAGGGACCTACGAGCAGTACTTC.